The 3 T cell receptor beta chains below come from one sample, sequenced in a study of cytomegalovirus exposure and HLA in healthy donors listed by TCRdb under 2017. Library construction relied on the immunoSEQ multiplex PCR assay. A mixture of 60 forward primers for TCR Vbeta segments and 13 reverse primers for TCR Jbeta segments was used in the multiplex PCR. In its TCRdb copy, this immuneACCESS table keeps in-frame sequences only and misses some clones. Where compared with another copy, unresolved V genes explain less than half of these, and the others have no known cause. In all, the sample holds 250,000 to 350,000 clones, and 70% to 90% of those were seen once. Around 2.1% of the sample comes from the top ten. Sequencing was done on a sample of PBMCs. These receptors all stem from a young woman in good health and CMV-seronegative.

J is TRBJ2-7 and V is TRBV5-6; a weak D match, TRBD1 (6 bases). Trimming shortened V by 2 bases and J by 5 bases, and 17 bases separated the two germline ends. Germline-derived CDR1 and CDR2 are SGHDT and YYEEEE. The CDR3 is made up of 15 amino acids. The DNA for the CDR3 is TGTGCCAGCAGCTTTGATGTCGGCAGGGGTAACGAGCAGTACTTC. It is translated as CASSFDVGRGNEQYF.

V usage is TRBV13 and J usage is TRBJ2-1; D gene ambiguous. The CDR3 runs to 14 residues. With 4 bases removed from V and 8 bases from J, the gap between germline ends came to 15 bases. Germline lookup yields CDR1 PRHDT and CDR2 FYEKMQ (reference sequence). The CDR3 sequence is CASSSSHGNDEQFF. The CDR3 DNA reads as TGTGCCAGCAGCTCCTCGCATGGCAACGATGAGCAGTTCTTC.

The chain recombines TRBV6-5 with TRBJ1-1; a possible D gene is TRBD1 (5 bases). CDR3 length: 15 residues. The V end lost 2 bases, the J end lost 3 bases, and 13 bases lay between the germline ends. Germline loops: CDR1 MNHEY, CDR2 SVGAGI. CDR3 sequence: CASSYGQGMDTEAFF. The CDR3 DNA reads TGTGCCAGCAGTTACGGGCAGGGAATGGACACTGAAGCTTTCTTT.